The 27 T cell receptor beta chains given below trace back to one sample, sequenced in a study of identifying expanded T cells in peripheral blood. Assay used: immunoSEQ multiplex PCR; TCRdb lists only in-frame clones, some missing. The sample records some 70,000 clones, around 90% being singletons. The sequenced sample was blood. These receptors originate from a person aged 18 to 75 in good health.

This chain connects TRBV5-1 to TRBJ1-2; D might be TRBD1 (6 bases). The CDR3 sequence is 16 residues long. V lost 0 bases and J 4 bases, leaving 16 bases between the germline ends. Germline CDR1 SGHRS, CDR2 YFSETQ. Here the CDR3 reads CASSLGGTGSGYGYTF. DNA of the CDR3: TGCGCCAGCAGCTTGGGGGGCACAGGGTCAGGCTATGGCTACACCTTC.

The J gene is TRBJ2-1, the V gene TRBV11-3, with 12 bases lining up with TRBD2. The CDR3 length is 15 residues. Germline CDR1 is SGHNT and CDR2 is YENEEA. The V and J ends lost 4 bases and 8 bases, in that order; junction bases with no gene match: 6. Here the CDR3 DNA reads TGTGCCAGCAGCTCCGGACTAGCGGGGTCGGATGAGCAGTTCTTC. Translation: CASSSGLAGSDEQFF.

The V gene is TRBV6-6, the J gene TRBJ1-1; unclear D gene. In germline, CDR1 is MNHNY, CDR2 SVGAGI (reference sequence). CDR3 length: 13 amino acids. Between the trimmed V and J ends, which lost 5 bases and 2 bases, there was a span of 9 bases. CDR3 coding DNA: TGTGCCAGCAGTCCCCCTGCCAACACTGAAGCTTTCTTT. This codes for CASSPPANTEAFF.

The J gene is TRBJ1-5, the V gene TRBV7-9; no definite D call. CDR3 length: 12 residues. Germline V lookup: CDR1 SEHNR, CDR2 FQNEAQ (reference sequence). Trimming took off 2 bases at V and 9 bases at J, with 8 bases between the two ends. The CDR3 region has the DNA TGTGCCAGCAGCTTAAGTAATGGGCCCCAGCATTTT. This codes for CASSLSNGPQHF.

V and J are TRBV7-2 and TRBJ2-7; D remains unclear. This CDR3 spans 15 amino acids. Germline V lookup: CDR1 SGHTA, CDR2 FQGNSA. V was pared by 1 base and J by 1 base, with 11 bases between. CDR3 protein: CASSLVRARSYEQYF. DNA of the CDR3: TGTGCCAGCAGCTTAGTTAGGGCCAGGTCCTACGAGCAGTACTTC. The full variable domain, completed using reference TRBV7-2 and TRBJ2-7, is GAGVSQSPSNKVTEKGKDVELRCDPISGHTALYWYRQSLGQGLEFLIYFQGNSAPDKSGLPSDRFSAERTGGSVSTLTIQRTQQEDSAVYLCASSLVRARSYEQYFGPGTRLTVT.

This rearrangement joins TRBV4-3 to TRBJ1-2; 8 nucleotides line up with TRBD1. With 3 bases clipped from V and 4 bases from J, the junction kept 4 bases outside the gene matches. The CDR3 sequence is 14 residues long. CDR1 is LGHNA, CDR2 YSLEER, per germline. This chain's CDR3 is CASSQYRGGYGYTF. The CDR3 DNA is TGCGCCAGCAGCCAGTACAGGGGGGGCTATGGCTACACCTTC.

The chain links TRBV6-4 to TRBJ1-1; the D gene is possibly TRBD1 (5 bases). Trimming left V 9 bases short and J 1 base short, with 9 bases between. The CDR3 spans 12 residues. From germline, CDR1 is MRHNA and CDR2 SNTAGT. CDR3 in DNA: TGTGCCAGGCACGGGGCGAACACTGAAGCTTTCTTT. This codes for CARHGANTEAFF.

This clone was observed a single time. The chain employs TRBV4-1 and TRBJ1-4, with TRBD1 matching over 11 bases. In germline, CDR1 is MGHRA, CDR2 YSYEKL. The CDR3 loop spans 16 amino acids. Trimming at V came to 6 bases and at J to 7 bases, leaving 10 bases not matched to a gene. CDR3 in amino acids: CASRPGQGDYGEKLFF. In DNA form, the CDR3 reads TGCGCCAGCAGGCCGGGACAGGGGGATTACGGTGAAAAACTGTTTTTT.

This chain joins TRBV27 and TRBJ2-7; tentatively, D is TRBD2 (7 bases). The CDR3 contains 14 residues. The V gene's germline CDR1 is MNHEY and CDR2 SMNVEV (reference sequence). V was shortened by 5 bases and J by 4 bases, with 15 bases between the two germline ends. The DNA of the CDR3 is TGTGCCAGCAGTACAACGGGGGGCCGGTACGAGCAGTACTTC. Protein: CASSTTGGRYEQYF.

The chain carries TRBV7-2 and TRBJ1-1; 11 bases match TRBD1. Germline lookup yields CDR1 SGHTA and CDR2 FQGNSA. J was trimmed by 10 bases and V by 1 base; bases with no gene match: 8. There are 15 residues in the CDR3. CDR3 sequence (DNA): TGTGCCAGCAGCTTAGGTTATGGACAGGGGGCTAGAGCTTTCTTT. It yields the protein CASSLGYGQGARAFF.

The V and J genes are TRBV28 and TRBJ2-3; D is ambiguous. CDR1 and CDR2 (germline): MDHEN, SYDVKM. Trimming removed 6 bases at V and 1 base at J, with 11 bases between. This CDR3 comprises 14 residues. CDR3 sequence (DNA): TGTGCCAGCAGCCCTCTTGGGGGCACAGATACGCAGTATTTT. Amino acids: CASSPLGGTDTQYF.

This rearrangement joins TRBV5-1 to TRBJ2-7, with 9 bases that match TRBD2. Per the germline V gene, CDR1 is SGHRS and CDR2 is YFSETQ. With V trimmed by 0 bases and J by 0 bases, 4 bases remained unmatched. This CDR3 contains 16 residues. CDR3 protein: CASSLALAGDSYEQYF. The CDR3 DNA sequence: TGCGCCAGCAGCTTGGCACTAGCGGGTGACTCCTACGAGCAGTACTTC.

This clone was seen once. This rearrangement joins TRBV7-2 to TRBJ2-3, with 12 bases that match TRBD2. Per germline, CDR1 SGHTA and CDR2 FQGNSA. The V and J ends lost 5 bases and 11 bases, in that order; junction bases with no gene match: 5. This CDR3 has 13 residues. In nucleotides, the CDR3 is TGTGCCAGCAGCCCGATACTAGCGGGGGGGCAGTATTTT. This encodes CASSPILAGGQYF.

This rearrangement joins TRBV5-4 to TRBJ1-3; 9 bases fit TRBD1. CDR3 length: 15 amino acids. CDR1 is SGHNT, CDR2 YYREEE, per germline (reference sequence). With 1 base clipped from V and 2 bases from J, the junction kept 1 base outside the gene matches. The CDR3 DNA reads TGTGCCAGCAGCTTGCGACAGGGGGCTGGAAACACCATATATTTT. The encoded protein is CASSLRQGAGNTIYF.

The V gene is TRBV6-1, the J gene TRBJ1-1; perhaps TRBD1 as D (6 bases). V gave up 6 bases and J gave up 2 bases, with 16 bases separating them. The CDR3 is 15 amino acids. The germline CDR1 and CDR2 sequences are MNHNS and SASEGT. The CDR3 DNA is TGTGCCAGCAGGAGTGGGGCAGGGGAAAACACTGAAGCTTTCTTT. The encoded protein is CASRSGAGENTEAFF.

This clone was detected a few times. CDR3 DNA: TGTGCCAGCAGTGATCGTGGCTACACCTTC. It is translated as CASSDRGYTF. This rearrangement joins TRBV2 to TRBJ1-2; D is undetermined. Looked up from germline, CDR1 is SNHLY and CDR2 is FYNNEI. The CDR3 extends over 10 amino acids. The V and J ends lost 3 bases and 7 bases respectively, with 3 bases between them.

The V and J genes are TRBV5-1 and TRBJ2-7, with D unresolved. The germline V and J ends were trimmed by 2 bases and 7 bases, with 16 bases remaining between them. Germline assignment: CDR1 SGHRS and CDR2 YFSETQ. The CDR3 runs to 14 residues. This CDR3 is CASSFALIHAEQYF. The CDR3 coding sequence is TGCGCCAGCAGCTTCGCGCTGATCCACGCTGAGCAGTACTTC.

The J gene is TRBJ1-3, the V gene TRBV7-2; D unclear. CDR1 is SGHTA, CDR2 FQGNSA, per germline. The ends were cut back, 1 base at V and 4 bases at J, with 11 bases in the middle. The CDR3 extends over 15 amino acids. The CDR3 coding sequence is TGTGCCAGCAGCTTAGGAGCAGGCCTCGGAAACACCATATATTTT. Translating it yields CASSLGAGLGNTIYF. The full variable domain, in which reference TRBV7-2 and TRBJ1-3 provide the parts outside the CDR3, is GAGVSQSPSNKVTEKGKDVELRCDPISGHTALYWYRQSLGQGLEFLIYFQGNSAPDKSGLPSDRFSAERTGGSVSTLTIQRTQQEDSAVYLCASSLGAGLGNTIYFGEGSWLTVV.

The rearrangement joins TRBV4-3 to TRBJ2-7; D possibly uses TRBD1 or TRBD2 (6 bases each). This CDR3 has 12 amino acids. Germline values: CDR1 LGHNA, CDR2 YSLEER. Trimming took 1 base from V and 7 from J, leaving 8 bases between them. Here the CDR3 reads CASSQGGGEQYF. CDR3 DNA sequence: TGCGCCAGCAGCCAAGGAGGGGGGGAGCAGTACTTC.

The J gene is TRBJ2-1, the V gene TRBV6-1; D unclear. Trimming took 1 base from V and 2 from J, leaving 9 bases between them. There are 15 residues in the CDR3. Germline V gene sequence: CDR1 MNHNS, CDR2 SASEGT. CDR3 residues: CASSEGVGAYNEQFF. Written as DNA, the CDR3 is TGTGCCAGCAGTGAAGGTGTAGGTGCCTACAATGAGCAGTTCTTC.

The chain employs TRBV2 and TRBJ2-5, with 7 bases that match TRBD2. V dropped 1 base and J dropped 1; count of bases not matched to a gene: 6. CDR3 length equals 16 residues. Germline CDR1 and CDR2: SNHLY and FYNNEI. In DNA form, the CDR3 reads TGTGCCAGCAGTGAAGAAGGGACTATAGGCCAAGAGACCCAGTACTTC. Translating it yields CASSEEGTIGQETQYF.

In DNA form, the CDR3 reads TGTGCCAGCAGTGAGGGCAGGGGAAGGTATAATTCACCCCTCCACTTT. It codes for CASSEGRGRYNSPLHF. V gene TRBV6-1 combines with J gene TRBJ1-6; D might be TRBD1 (6 bases). Trimming stripped 3 bases from V and 4 bases from J, with 13 bases between. The CDR3 contains 16 residues. Germline CDR1 MNHNS, CDR2 SASEGT.

This chain uses TRBV28 with TRBJ2-7; weak D call: TRBD1 (6 bases). The CDR3 loop spans 17 amino acids. Trimming took 7 bases from V and 4 from J, leaving 26 bases between them. CDR1 is MDHEN, CDR2 SYDVKM, per germline. CDR3: CASIGQGFPNGIYEQYF. The CDR3 DNA is TGTGCCAGCATTGGCCAGGGGTTTCCGAATGGAATTTACGAGCAGTACTTC.

The J gene is TRBJ1-1, the V gene TRBV29-1; tentatively, D is TRBD1 (5 bases). CDR3 size: 13 residues. V dropped 6 bases and J dropped 5 bases, with 16 bases sitting between them. The germline V gene has CDR1 SQVTM and CDR2 ANQGSEA. This CDR3 is CSVGRDVRTEAFF. CDR3 coding DNA: TGCAGCGTCGGCCGGGACGTGAGGACTGAAGCTTTCTTT.

The chain is built from TRBV28 and TRBJ1-4; D may be TRBD1 (6 bases). The ends were cut back, 4 bases at V and 7 bases at J, with 16 bases in the middle. CDR1 is MDHEN, CDR2 SYDVKM, per germline. This CDR3 contains 15 residues. The CDR3 nucleotides read TGTGCCAGCAGTTCCCGGACAGACGCTATTGAAAAACTGTTTTTT. Its translation: CASSSRTDAIEKLFF.

The count of this clone is one. The chain has TRBV29-1 and TRBJ1-4; no clear D. The CDR3 covers 14 residues. Trimming removed 4 bases at V and 0 bases at J, with 9 bases between. In germline, CDR1 is SQVTM, CDR2 ANQGSEA. DNA for the CDR3: TGCAGCGTTGGGTCAGGCTCAACTAATGAAAAACTGTTTTTT. Translated: CSVGSGSTNEKLFF.

This chain connects TRBV7-6 to TRBJ1-4, with D uncertain. The CDR3 totals 15 residues. Trimming stripped 0 bases from V and 0 bases from J, with 5 bases between. In germline, CDR1 is SGHVS, CDR2 FNYEAQ. CDR3 nucleotide sequence: TGTGCCAGCAGCTTAGCGAGAACAACTAATGAAAAACTGTTTTTT. The encoded protein is CASSLARTTNEKLFF.